The sequence of this T cell receptor beta chain was determined in a study of blood T cell repertoires in COVID-19. Study at large: Sites in the United States, Italy and Spain provided acute and convalescent COVID-19 samples.

Repertoires were generated with immunoSEQ multiplex PCR, while TCRdb's copy carries only in-frame clones and drops some. The sample lists more than 70,000 clones; around 90% were seen once. In germline, CDR1 is SGHDN, CDR2 FVKESK. With 1 base clipped from V and 11 bases from J, the junction kept 8 bases outside the gene matches. The CDR3 is made up of 14 amino acids. The chain uses TRBV14 and TRBJ2-1; 7 bases agree with TRBD2. This receptor was taken from a man over 45 with active COVID-19. Sequencing used peripheral blood. The CDR3 DNA reads as TGTGCCAGCAGCCAAGTGGGTCTAGCGGTTCAGCAGTTCTTC. Its protein is CASSQVGLAVQQFF.